This record looks at one T cell receptor (beta chain) sequence and its context. Germline V gene data show CDR1 as MNHEY and CDR2 as SMNVEV (reference sequence). V lost 5 bases and J lost 4, with 17 bases in between. The CDR3 spans 15 residues. The sample comes from a study of T-cell memory formation after mild COVID-19. Background on the study: The TCR clusters were mostly specific to one donor.

5'RACE with constant-segment primers yielded barcoded, UMI-tagged TCR alpha and TCR beta cDNA libraries. From the 5' RACE reads, TCRdb called clonotypes with MiXCR, one entry per CDR3 protein. The data show about 82,000 distinct CDR3 sequences, around 13% seen once. Sequencing was carried out using PBMCs or a T cell subset sorted from them (not recorded which). The clonotype comes from a man between 18 and 35 years old who had mild COVID-19 (a few samples of this study predate the infection). Cell type and time point are not known. The gene calls are TRBV27 and TRBJ2-5, with D possibly matching TRBD1 (6 bases). CDR3 bases: TGTGCCAGCAGTCATATAGAAACAGGGCGAGAGACCCAGTACTTC. Its protein product is CASSHIETGRETQYF.